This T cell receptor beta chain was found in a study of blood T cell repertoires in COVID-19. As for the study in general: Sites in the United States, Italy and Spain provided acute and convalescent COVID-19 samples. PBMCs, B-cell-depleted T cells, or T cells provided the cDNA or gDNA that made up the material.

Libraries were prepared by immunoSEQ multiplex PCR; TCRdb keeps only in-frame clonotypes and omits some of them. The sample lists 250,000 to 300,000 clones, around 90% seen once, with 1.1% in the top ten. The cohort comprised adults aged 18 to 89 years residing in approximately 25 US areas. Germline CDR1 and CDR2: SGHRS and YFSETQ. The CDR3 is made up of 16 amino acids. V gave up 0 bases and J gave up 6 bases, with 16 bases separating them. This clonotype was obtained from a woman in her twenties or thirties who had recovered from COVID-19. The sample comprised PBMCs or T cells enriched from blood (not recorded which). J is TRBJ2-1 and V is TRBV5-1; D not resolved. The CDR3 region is CASSLEILGFANEQFF. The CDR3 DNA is TGCGCCAGCAGCTTGGAAATTCTAGGATTCGCCAATGAGCAGTTCTTC.